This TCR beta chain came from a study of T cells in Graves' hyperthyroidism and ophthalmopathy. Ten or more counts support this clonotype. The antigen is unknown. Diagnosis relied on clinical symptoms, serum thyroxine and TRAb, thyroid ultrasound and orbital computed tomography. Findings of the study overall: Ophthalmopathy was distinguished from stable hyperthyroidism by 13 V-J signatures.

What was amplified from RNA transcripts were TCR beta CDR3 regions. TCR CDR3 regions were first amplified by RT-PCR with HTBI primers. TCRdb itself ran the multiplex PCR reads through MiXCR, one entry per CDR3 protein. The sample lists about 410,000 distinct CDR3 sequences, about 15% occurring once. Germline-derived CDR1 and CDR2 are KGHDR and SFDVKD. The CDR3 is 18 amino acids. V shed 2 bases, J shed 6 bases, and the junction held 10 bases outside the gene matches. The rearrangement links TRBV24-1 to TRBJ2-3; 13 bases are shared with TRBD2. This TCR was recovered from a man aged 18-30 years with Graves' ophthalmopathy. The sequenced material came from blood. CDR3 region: CATSDSIGLAGAVDTQYF. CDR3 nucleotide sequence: TGTGCCACCAGTGATTCTATTGGACTAGCGGGAGCTGTGGATACGCAGTATTTT.